This record looks at one T cell receptor (beta chain) sequence and its context. The CDR3 has 16 amino acids. The germline gives CDR1 SGDLS, CDR2 YYNGEE. V trimming: 4 bases; J trimming: 4 bases; junction bases outside the gene matches: 12. The record originates from a study of blood T cell dynamics during melanoma immunotherapy. The method was immunoSEQ multiplex PCR; TCRdb's version includes in-frame clones alone and lacks a portion of them. Altogether about 13,000 clones are present, roughly 91% being singletons, with the ten largest covering 3% to 3.5%. Documented time point: pre-treatment baseline.

This specimen was blood, taken from a patient treated with checkpoint blockade. This sequence joins TRBV9 and TRBJ2-3, with TRBD2 matching over 7 bases. The receptor comes from a human donor with melanoma. The CDR3 DNA reads TGTGCCAGCAGCTCAGGGACTAACTTTTTCTCAGATACGCAGTATTTT. This gives the protein CASSSGTNFFSDTQYF.